Sequencing of this T cell receptor beta chain was carried out in a study of blood T cell repertoires in COVID-19. Study-level background: Researchers got acute and convalescent COVID-19 samples from the United States, Italy and Spain. PBMCs, B-cell-depleted T cells, or T cells were the source of the cDNA or gDNA that made up the material.

In germline, CDR1 is SGHRS, CDR2 YFSETQ. The V segment lost 1 base and the J segment 1 base; nucleotides outside the gene matches: 4. CDR3 length: 15 amino acids. Per the original data handling: Using reference gene primer amplification, nucleated cell counts were estimated. The data were produced by immunoSEQ multiplex PCR, yet TCRdb's version contains in-frame clones alone and is incomplete. V, J and clone size were drawn from that table, and D and trimming were deduced from the DNA. The sample has tens of thousands of clones, around 80% seen once. Sample: peripheral blood. This sequence originates from a man aged 45 to 65 with acute or convalescent COVID-19. The V call is TRBV5-1, the J call TRBJ1-1; 7 nucleotides agree with TRBD1. CDR3 protein: CASSLTTGANTEAFF. In DNA form, the CDR3 reads TGCGCCAGCAGCTTGACCACAGGGGCGAACACTGAAGCTTTCTTT.